These 13 T cell receptor beta chains came from one sample sequenced in a study of beta chain features in type 1 diabetes (dated by TCRdb to 2017 to 2018). Points the paper makes about the study in general: A moderate but significant shortening of TCRB CDR3 length was observed in type 1 diabetes patients in all four CD4+ subsets.

Receptors were amplified or captured by the immunoSEQ multiplex PCR assay. The High Capacity cDNA Reverse Transcription Kit was used to reverse transcribe all of the isolated RNA, meaning that expressed TCRB transcripts were what got sequenced. TCRdb limited this immuneACCESS table to in-frame rearrangements with V and J called. A share of clones is missing; checked studies link under half to unresolved V genes, and the rest is unexplained. This sample comprises 600,000 to 700,000 clones, roughly 12% of them detected only once. The top ten constitute roughly 0.12% of the sample. Which antigens these TCRs recognize remains unknown. Sequenced sample: naive CD4+ T cells from blood. Taken with the paper, the label for cell subset or site translates to: true naive CD4+ T cells. These receptors were collected from a man younger than 45 with type 1 diabetes.

A few counts support this clone. This rearrangement joins TRBV25-1 to TRBJ2-7; D is uncertain. The CDR3 spans 14 residues. Germline lookup yields CDR1 MGHDK and CDR2 SYGVNS. Trimming pared 11 bases from V and 6 bases from J, leaving 23 bases between. The CDR3 DNA follows: TGTGCCCGACACGGTGTACTTAGGCGACCCGAGCAGTACTTC. It translates to CARHGVLRRPEQYF.

This clone came up a few times. V usage is TRBV19 and J usage is TRBJ1-5, with D perhaps TRBD1 (5 bases). Trimming left V 7 bases short and J 0 bases short, with 22 bases between. Germline V gene lookup returns CDR1 LNHDA and CDR2 SQIVND (reference sequence). The CDR3 covers 18 residues. The CDR3 DNA reads as TGTGCCAGTACCTCCTCATTGAACACGGGACCTAGCAATCAGCCCCAGCATTTT. It yields the protein CASTSSLNTGPSNQPQHF.

The chain is built from TRBV27 and TRBJ2-7, with unresolved D. Trimming took off 0 bases at V and 2 bases at J, with 5 bases between the two ends. CDR3 length: 13 residues. The germline V gene has CDR1 MNHEY and CDR2 SMNVEV (reference sequence). The CDR3 loop reads CASSLSWAYEQYF. CDR3 DNA sequence: TGTGCCAGCAGTTTATCGTGGGCCTACGAGCAGTACTTC.

This clone was found a few times. The chain combines TRBV18 with TRBJ2-6; the D call may be TRBD1 or TRBD2 (6 bases each). Between the trimmed V and J ends, which lost 1 base and 0 bases, there was a span of 13 bases. The CDR3 loop spans 18 amino acids. Germline lookup yields CDR1 KGHSH and CDR2 LQKENI. The CDR3 region has the DNA TGTGCCAGCTCACCACTGGGGGGCTTGAGCTCTGGGGCCAACGTCCTGACTTTC. It is translated as CASSPLGGLSSGANVLTF.

This clone was seen a handful of times. The chain has TRBV25-1 and TRBJ2-2; no firm D call. The ends were cut back, 4 bases at V and 2 bases at J, with 8 bases in the middle. The CDR3 is 14 amino acids. CDR1 and CDR2 from the germline V gene are MGHDK and SYGVNS. This chain's CDR3 is CASSGRRNTGELFF. In nucleotides, the CDR3 is TGTGCCAGCAGTGGTAGGAGAAACACCGGGGAGCTGTTTTTT.

V gene TRBV27 combines with J gene TRBJ1-3, with D uncertain. Trimming took 3 bases from V and 0 from J, leaving 15 bases between them. CDR1 is MNHEY, CDR2 SMNVEV, per germline (reference sequence). This CDR3 is built from 17 residues. The CDR3 DNA follows: TGTGCCAGCAGTTTGACCTCCGGAACGCGCTCTGGAAACACCATATATTTT. Its protein product is CASSLTSGTRSGNTIYF.

V and J are TRBV2 and TRBJ2-5, with D perhaps matching TRBD2 (5 bases). Germline values: CDR1 SNHLY, CDR2 FYNNEI. The CDR3 totals 11 residues. V was clipped by 3 bases and J by 7 bases, with 6 bases between them. CDR3 in DNA: TGTGCCAGCAGTGAGAGCGGGACCCAGTACTTC. This encodes CASSESGTQYF.

This sequence joins TRBV6-5 and TRBJ2-7; 7 nucleotides match TRBD1. Losses at the gene ends were 7 bases for V and 2 bases for J; bases not matched to a gene: 8. The CDR3 covers 14 residues. The germline V gene has CDR1 MNHEY and CDR2 SVGAGI. The CDR3 here is CASTVGQPTYEQYF. CDR3 in DNA: TGTGCCAGCACCGTGGGACAGCCGACCTACGAGCAGTACTTC.

The chain employs TRBV13 and TRBJ2-5; the match to TRBD2 covers 9 bases. This CDR3 is 15 amino acids long. From germline, CDR1 is PRHDT and CDR2 FYEKMQ (reference sequence). The V segment lost 4 bases and the J segment 2 bases; nucleotides outside the gene matches: 5. CDR3 residues: CASSYSGGVQETQYF. The CDR3 DNA reads as TGTGCCAGCAGCTATAGCGGGGGAGTACAAGAGACCCAGTACTTC. Full variable domain (outside the CDR3, taken from reference TRBV13 and TRBJ2-5): AAGVIQSPRHLIKEKRETATLKCYPIPRHDTVYWYQQGPGQDPQFLISFYEKMQSDKGSIPDRFSAQQFSDYHSELNMSSLELGDSALYFCASSYSGGVQETQYFGPGTRLLVL.

This clone was seen a handful of times. This chain uses TRBV1 with TRBJ1-2; the table's TRBD1 call for D was not verified on the DNA. TRBV1 is noted as a pseudogene. The CDR3 totals 14 residues. CDR3 in amino acids: CTSSHRKANYGYTF. The CDR3 DNA follows: TGCACCAGCAGCCACAGGAAAGCTAACTATGGCTACACCTTC.

In its sample, this clone was seen a few times. The gene calls are TRBV19 and TRBJ1-5; no clear D. From germline, CDR1 is LNHDA and CDR2 SQIVND (reference sequence). V was shortened by 3 bases and J by 5 bases, with 8 bases between the two germline ends. This CDR3 is built from 13 residues. The CDR3 loop reads CASSILEDQPQHF. CDR3 nucleotide sequence: TGTGCCAGTAGTATTCTTGAGGATCAGCCCCAGCATTTT.

This clone has more than one count but fewer than ten. This chain links TRBV7-9 with TRBJ2-6; 11 nucleotides align to TRBD1. The CDR3 covers 15 residues. From germline, CDR1 is SEHNR and CDR2 FQNEAQ (reference sequence). J was trimmed by 0 bases and V by 8 bases; bases with no gene match: 0. The CDR3 is CASGTGGSGANVLTF. CDR3 sequence (DNA): TGTGCCAGCGGGACAGGGGGCTCTGGGGCCAACGTCCTGACTTTC.

This clone was detected a few times. The genes are TRBV29-1 and TRBJ2-1; a weak D match, TRBD2 (6 bases). This CDR3 is 14 amino acids long. The V gene lost 4 bases and the J gene lost 0 bases, with 10 bases spanning the gap. From germline, CDR1 is SQVTM and CDR2 ANQGSEA. The CDR3 DNA is TGCAGCGTTGGTACAGCGGGCTCCTACAATGAGCAGTTCTTC. Translation gives CSVGTAGSYNEQFF.